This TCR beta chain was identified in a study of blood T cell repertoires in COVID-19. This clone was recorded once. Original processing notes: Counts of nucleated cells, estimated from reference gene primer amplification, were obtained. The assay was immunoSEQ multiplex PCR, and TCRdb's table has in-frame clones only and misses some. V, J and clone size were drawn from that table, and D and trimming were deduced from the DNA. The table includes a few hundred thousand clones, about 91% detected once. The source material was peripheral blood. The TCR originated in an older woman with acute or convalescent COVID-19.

The CDR3 loop reads CASSSEYNEQFF. Here the CDR3 DNA reads TGTGCCAGCAGCTCCGAGTACAATGAGCAGTTCTTC. This chain joins TRBV7-9 and TRBJ2-1; D unresolved. Germline V gives CDR1 SEHNR, CDR2 FQNEAQ (reference sequence). The CDR3 sequence is 12 residues long. Trimming stripped 4 bases from V and 4 bases from J, with 5 bases between.